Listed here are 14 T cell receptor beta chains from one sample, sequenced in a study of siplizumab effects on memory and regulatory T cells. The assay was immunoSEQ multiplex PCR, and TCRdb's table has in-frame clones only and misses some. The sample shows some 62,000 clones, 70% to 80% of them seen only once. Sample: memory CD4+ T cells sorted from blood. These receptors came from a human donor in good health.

The CDR3, as DNA: TGTGCCAGCAGCCCAAGTGAAGGGCCCAATTCACCCCTCCACTTT. It codes for CASSPSEGPNSPLHF. The rearrangement links TRBV7-3 to TRBJ1-6; D gene uncertain. CDR1 is SGHTA, CDR2 FQGTGA, per germline. V was shortened by 5 bases and J by 7 bases, with 15 bases between the two germline ends. This CDR3 comprises 15 residues. Full variable domain (remainder filled in from reference TRBV7-3 and TRBJ1-6): GAGVSQTPSNKVTEKGKYVELRCDPISGHTALYWYRQSLGQGPEFLIYFQGTGAADDSGLPNDRFFAVRPEGSVSTLKIQRTERGDSAVYLCASSPSEGPNSPLHFGNGTRLTVT.

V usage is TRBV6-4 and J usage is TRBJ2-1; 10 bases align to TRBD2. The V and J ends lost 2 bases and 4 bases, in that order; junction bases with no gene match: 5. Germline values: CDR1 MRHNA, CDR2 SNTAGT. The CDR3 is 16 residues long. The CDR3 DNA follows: TGTGCCAGCAGTGACGAGCGGGGGGGTTCTTACAATGAGCAGTTCTTC. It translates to CASSDERGGSYNEQFF.

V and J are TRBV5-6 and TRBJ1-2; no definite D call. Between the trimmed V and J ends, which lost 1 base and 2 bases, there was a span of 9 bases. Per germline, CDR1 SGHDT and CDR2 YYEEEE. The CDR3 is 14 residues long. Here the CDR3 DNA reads TGTGCCAGCAGCTTGATGGTGAGCAACTATGGCTACACCTTC. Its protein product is CASSLMVSNYGYTF.

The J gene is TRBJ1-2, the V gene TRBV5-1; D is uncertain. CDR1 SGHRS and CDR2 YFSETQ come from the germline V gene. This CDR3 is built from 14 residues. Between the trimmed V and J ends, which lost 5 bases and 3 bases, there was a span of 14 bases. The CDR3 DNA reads TGCGCCAGCAGATCACCCGAAGCTTACTATGGCTACACCTTC. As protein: CASRSPEAYYGYTF.

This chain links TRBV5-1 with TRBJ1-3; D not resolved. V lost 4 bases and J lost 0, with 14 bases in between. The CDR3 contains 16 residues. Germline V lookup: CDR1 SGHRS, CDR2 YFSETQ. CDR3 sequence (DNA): TGCGCCAGCAGCCCGCGTAACCTGAGCTCTGGAAACACCATATATTTT. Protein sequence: CASSPRNLSSGNTIYF.

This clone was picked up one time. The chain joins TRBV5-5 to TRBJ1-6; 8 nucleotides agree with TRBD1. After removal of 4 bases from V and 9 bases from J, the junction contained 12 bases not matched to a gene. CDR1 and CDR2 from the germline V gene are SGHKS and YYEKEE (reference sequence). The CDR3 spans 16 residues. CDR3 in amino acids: CASSILAGQEVSPLHF. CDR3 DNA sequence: TGTGCCAGCAGCATTCTAGCGGGACAGGAGGTTTCACCCCTCCACTTT.

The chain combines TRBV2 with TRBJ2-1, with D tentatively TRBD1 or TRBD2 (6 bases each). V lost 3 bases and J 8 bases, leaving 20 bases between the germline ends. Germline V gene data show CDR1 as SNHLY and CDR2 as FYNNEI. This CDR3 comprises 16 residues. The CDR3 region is CASSDDRWGVVDEQFF. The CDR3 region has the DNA TGTGCCAGCAGTGACGACAGGTGGGGGGTGGTGGATGAGCAGTTCTTC.

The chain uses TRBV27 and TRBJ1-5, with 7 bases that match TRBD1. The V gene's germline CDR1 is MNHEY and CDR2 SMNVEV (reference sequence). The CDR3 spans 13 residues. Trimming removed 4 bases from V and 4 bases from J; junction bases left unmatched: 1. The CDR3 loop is CASSWTGNQPQHF. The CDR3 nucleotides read TGTGCCAGCAGTTGGACAGGAAATCAGCCCCAGCATTTT.

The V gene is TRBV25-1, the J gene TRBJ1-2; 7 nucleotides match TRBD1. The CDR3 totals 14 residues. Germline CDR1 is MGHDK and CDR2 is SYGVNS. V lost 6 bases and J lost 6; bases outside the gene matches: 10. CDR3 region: CASSLQGSTNGYTF. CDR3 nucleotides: TGTGCCAGCAGCTTACAGGGGAGCACAAATGGCTACACCTTC.

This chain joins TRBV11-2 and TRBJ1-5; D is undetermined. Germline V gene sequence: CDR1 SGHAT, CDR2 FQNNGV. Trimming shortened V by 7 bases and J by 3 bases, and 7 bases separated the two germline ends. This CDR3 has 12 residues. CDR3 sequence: CASTGHNQPQHF. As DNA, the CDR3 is TGTGCCAGCACCGGTCACAATCAGCCCCAGCATTTT.

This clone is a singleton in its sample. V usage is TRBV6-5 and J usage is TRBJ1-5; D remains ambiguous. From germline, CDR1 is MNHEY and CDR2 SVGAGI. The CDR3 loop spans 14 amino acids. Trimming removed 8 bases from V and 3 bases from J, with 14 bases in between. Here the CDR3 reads CASGEGNINQPQHF. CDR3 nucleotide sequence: TGTGCCAGCGGGGAAGGTAACATCAATCAGCCCCAGCATTTT.

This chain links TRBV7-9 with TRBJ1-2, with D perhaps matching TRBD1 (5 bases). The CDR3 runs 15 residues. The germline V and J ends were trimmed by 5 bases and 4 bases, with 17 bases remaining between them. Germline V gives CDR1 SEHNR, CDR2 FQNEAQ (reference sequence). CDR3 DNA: TGTGCCAGCAGCCCCGGGACCGTCAGTATCTATGGCTACACCTTC. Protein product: CASSPGTVSIYGYTF.

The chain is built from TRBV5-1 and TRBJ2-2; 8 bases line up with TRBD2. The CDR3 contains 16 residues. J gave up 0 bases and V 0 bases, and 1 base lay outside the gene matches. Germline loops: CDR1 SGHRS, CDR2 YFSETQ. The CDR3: CASSLVSGANTGELFF. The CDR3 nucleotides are TGCGCCAGCAGCTTGGTTAGCGGGGCGAACACCGGGGAGCTGTTTTTT.

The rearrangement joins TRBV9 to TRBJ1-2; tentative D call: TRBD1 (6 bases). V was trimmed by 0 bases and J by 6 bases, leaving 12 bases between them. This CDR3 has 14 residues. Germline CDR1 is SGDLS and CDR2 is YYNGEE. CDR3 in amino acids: CASSVGRGANGYTF. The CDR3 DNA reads TGTGCCAGCAGCGTAGGAAGGGGGGCCAATGGCTACACCTTC.